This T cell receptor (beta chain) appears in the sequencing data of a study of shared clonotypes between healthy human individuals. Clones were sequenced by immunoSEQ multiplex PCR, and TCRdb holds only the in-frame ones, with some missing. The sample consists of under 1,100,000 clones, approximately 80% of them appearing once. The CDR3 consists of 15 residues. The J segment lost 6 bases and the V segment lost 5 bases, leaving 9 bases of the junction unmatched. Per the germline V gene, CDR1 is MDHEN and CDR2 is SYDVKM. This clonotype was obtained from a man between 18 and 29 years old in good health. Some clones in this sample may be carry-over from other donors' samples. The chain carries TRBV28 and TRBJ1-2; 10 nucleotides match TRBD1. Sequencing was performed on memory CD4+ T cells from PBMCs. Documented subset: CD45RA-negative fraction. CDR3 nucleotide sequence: TGTGCCAGCAGTCCCTGGGACAGGGGTGAACATGGCTACACCTTC. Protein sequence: CASSPWDRGEHGYTF.